The clone carrying this T cell receptor (beta chain) occurred a few times. Its antigen is not identified. The V segment lost 3 bases and the J segment 6 bases; nucleotides outside the gene matches: 4. The CDR3 is 14 amino acids. The germline V gene has CDR1 SSHAT and CDR2 FNYEAQ (reference sequence). The PCR used 60 Vbeta and 13 Jbeta primers. Sequenced by immunoSEQ multiplex PCR; TCRdb stores in-frame clones only, minus some. In the table there are 130,000 or so clones, around 75% of which are singletons. The entry originates in a study of cytomegalovirus exposure and HLA in healthy donors. General study results and limits: CMV antigen specificity of a few CMV-associated chains was confirmed in vitro. Cytomegalovirus association was listed for about 170 TCR beta chains.

The TCR was taken from a man aged 40-49 years in good health and CMV-seronegative. The chain uses TRBV7-7 and TRBJ2-3; TRBD2 matches 9 bases. The sample taken for sequencing was PBMCs. The DNA of the CDR3 is TGTGCCAGCAGCTTGTCTAGCGGGGTGGATACGCAGTATTTT. Its translation is CASSLSSGVDTQYF.